Listed below are T cell receptor beta chains from one sample, sequenced in a study of blood T cell repertoires in COVID-19. Sequencing was performed with immunoSEQ multiplex PCR; in TCRdb, only in-frame clones are kept and a portion is missing. The sample holds just under 20,000 clones, about 92% seen once. The sequenced material came from peripheral blood. Receptor source: a woman between 45 and 65 years old with active COVID-19. Each CDR3 is given with its conserved first and last residue. A D gene is named only where the DNA matches it firmly. Some rows have no size entry. The others give once, few or many, or a class for an expanded clone.

- | TRBJ1-5 | TRBV16 | - | CASSQSGAHNQPQHF | TGTGCCAGCAGCCAGTCTGGGGCGCACAATCAGCCCCAGCATTTT
TRBD1 | TRBJ1-1 | TRBV13 | - | CASSLPGQGSTEAFF | TGTGCCAGCAGCTTACCGGGACAGGGGAGCACTGAAGCTTTCTTT
- | TRBJ1-5 | TRBV27 | - | CASSLSGTVHQPQHF | TGTGCCAGCAGTTTAAGTGGTACAGTCCATCAGCCCCAGCATTTT
- | TRBJ1-1 | TRBV10-1 | - | CANSDRDQTEAFF | TGCGCCAACAGTGACCGGGATCAGACTGAAGCTTTCTTT
TRBD2 | TRBJ2-2 | TRBV6-6 | - | CASSPAGTSGTGELFF | TGTGCCAGCAGTCCCGCCGGGACTAGCGGGACCGGGGAGCTGTTTTTT
- | TRBJ2-1 | TRBV7-6 | - | CASSLSSASANEQFF | TGTGCCAGCAGCTTATCTTCCGCTAGCGCAAATGAGCAATTCTTC
TRBD2 | TRBJ2-1 | TRBV5-6 | - | CASSSVRLAGVYNEQFF | TGTGCCAGCAGCTCGGTTCGACTAGCGGGAGTATACAATGAGCAGTTCTTC
TRBD2 | TRBJ2-3 | TRBV4-2 | - | CASSQTAGGITDTQYF | TGTGCCAGCAGCCAGACAGCGGGAGGGATCACAGATACGCAGTATTTT
- | TRBJ2-1 | TRBV9 | - | CASSPQGAGTENEQFF | TGTGCCAGCAGCCCTCAGGGTGCGGGAACCGAGAATGAGCAGTTCTTC
TRBD2 | TRBJ2-1 | TRBV3-1/TRBV3-2 | - | CASSQAGLAGYNEQFF | TGTGCCAGCAGCCAGGCGGGACTAGCGGGATACAATGAGCAGTTCTTC
TRBD2 | TRBJ2-1 | TRBV27 | - | CASSWSLAGGPWSYNEQFF | TGTGCCAGCAGTTGGTCTTTGGCGGGAGGCCCTTGGTCCTACAATGAGCAGTTCTTC
TRBD2 | TRBJ2-3 | TRBV5-4 | - | CASSLGVAGANTDTQYF | TGTGCCAGCAGCTTGGGTGTAGCGGGAGCGAACACAGATACGCAGTATTTT
TRBD2 | TRBJ2-1 | TRBV7-8 | few | CASSLVLAGIEGALEQFF | TGTGCCAGCAGCTTAGTGCTAGCGGGAATTGAAGGGGCTCTTGAGCAGTTCTTC
- | TRBJ2-7 | TRBV10-3 | - | CAISEPGTSRSYEQYF | TGTGCCATCAGTGAGCCTGGGACTTCCCGATCCTACGAGCAGTACTTC
TRBD2 | TRBJ2-7 | TRBV3-1/TRBV3-2 | - | CASSRGLAGSYEQYF | TGTGCCAGCAGCCGGGGACTAGCGGGCTCCTACGAGCAGTACTTC
- | TRBJ2-7 | TRBV5-6 | - | CASSFRAGNYEQYF | TGTGCCAGCAGCTTTAGGGCAGGGAACTACGAGCAGTACTTC
TRBD2 | TRBJ2-1 | TRBV9 | - | CASSVGSGRYNEQFF | TGTGCCAGCAGCGTAGGGAGCGGGAGGTACAATGAGCAGTTCTTC
TRBD1 | TRBJ2-2 | TRBV19 | once | CASSQRQGVPMDTGELFF | TGTGCCAGTAGTCAAAGACAGGGGGTACCGATGGACACCGGGGAGCTGTTTTTT
TRBD2 | TRBJ2-7 | TRBV12-3/TRBV12-4 | once | CASSKGLDYEQYF | TGTGCCAGCAGTAAGGGACTAGATTACGAGCAGTACTTC
- | TRBJ1-2 | TRBV28 | once | CASSRQQGGFYGYTF | TGTGCCAGCAGCCGACAACAGGGTGGATTCTATGGCTACACCTTC
- | TRBJ1-4 | TRBV19 | once | CASSPARSTEKLFF | TGTGCCAGTAGCCCGGCGAGGTCGACTGAAAAACTGTTTTTT